This is a list of T cell receptor beta chains from one sample in a study of blood T cell repertoires in COVID-19. Some clones are missing from TCRdb's copy, which holds only in-frame ones; the method was immunoSEQ multiplex PCR. The table includes some 170,000 clones, 80% to 90% detected once. The source material was peripheral blood. Receptors originate from a woman in her thirties or forties with COVID-19, enrolled during active disease. CDR3s include the opening cysteine and the closing phenylalanine or tryptophan. The D gene is left open where the match is weak. A row's size may be missing; if present it is once, few, many or a size class.

CDR3 protein: CASSAGPRYGYTF
CDR3 DNA: TGTGCCAGCAGTGCAGGGCCCCGCTATGGCTACACCTTC
V gene: TRBV12-3/TRBV12-4
clone size: -
J gene: TRBJ1-2
D gene: -

CDR3 protein: CASSARTGDSPLHF
CDR3 DNA: TGTGCCAGCAGTGCAAGGACAGGGGACTCACCCCTCCACTTT
V gene: TRBV2
clone size: -
J gene: TRBJ1-6
D gene: TRBD1

CDR3 protein: CASSFRGQSSGNTIYF
CDR3 DNA: TGTGCCAGCAGTTTCCGAGGACAGTCCTCTGGAAACACCATATATTTT
V gene: TRBV28
clone size: -
J gene: TRBJ1-3
D gene: -

CDR3 protein: CASREAPREYNEQFF
CDR3 DNA: TGCGCCAGCAGGGAGGCTCCCCGGGAATACAATGAGCAGTTCTTC
V gene: TRBV5-1
clone size: -
J gene: TRBJ2-1
D gene: -

CDR3 protein: CASSLTPGDTQYF
CDR3 DNA: TGTGCCAGCAGCCTAACGCCGGGGGATACGCAGTATTTT
V gene: TRBV3-1/TRBV3-2
clone size: -
J gene: TRBJ2-3
D gene: -

CDR3 protein: CASSLSSSGRGEQFF
CDR3 DNA: TGCGCCAGCAGCTTGTCGTCTAGCGGGAGGGGTGAGCAGTTCTTC
V gene: TRBV5-1
clone size: few
J gene: TRBJ2-1
D gene: TRBD2

CDR3 protein: CSASRGSNQPQHF
CDR3 DNA: TGCAGTGCTAGTCGGGGGAGCAATCAGCCCCAGCATTTT
V gene: TRBV20-1
clone size: -
J gene: TRBJ1-5
D gene: -

CDR3 protein: CASTVGTGYLNTEAFF
CDR3 DNA: TGTGCCAGTACGGTTGGGACAGGGTATTTGAACACTGAAGCTTTCTTT
V gene: TRBV3-1/TRBV3-2
clone size: -
J gene: TRBJ1-1
D gene: TRBD1

CDR3 protein: CASWGADTQYF
CDR3 DNA: TGTGCCAGCTGGGGAGCAGATACGCAGTATTTT
V gene: TRBV2
clone size: -
J gene: TRBJ2-3
D gene: -

CDR3 protein: CASSAHGRQGNQETQYF
CDR3 DNA: TGTGCCAGCAGCGCGCACGGCCGACAGGGGAACCAAGAGACCCAGTACTTC
V gene: TRBV7-3
clone size: many
J gene: TRBJ2-5
D gene: TRBD1

CDR3 protein: CASSALTGYSNQPQHF
CDR3 DNA: TGTGCCAGCAGTGCCTTGACAGGGTATAGCAATCAGCCCCAGCATTTT
V gene: TRBV27
clone size: once
J gene: TRBJ1-5
D gene: TRBD1

CDR3 protein: CASSFGSGGRTDTQYF
CDR3 DNA: TGTGCCAGCAGCTTTGGTAGCGGGGGGCGCACAGATACGCAGTATTTT
V gene: TRBV7-9
clone size: -
J gene: TRBJ2-3
D gene: TRBD2

CDR3 protein: CATEGGGGYTF
CDR3 DNA: TGTGCCACCGAGGGAGGCGGTGGCTACACCTTC
V gene: TRBV3-1/TRBV3-2
clone size: -
J gene: TRBJ1-2
D gene: -

CDR3 protein: CASSQDPGKRNEQFF
CDR3 DNA: TGCGCCAGCAGCCAAGATCCTGGCAAGCGCAATGAGCAGTTCTTC
V gene: TRBV4-1
clone size: -
J gene: TRBJ2-1
D gene: -

CDR3 protein: CASRRLAGGVEVTGELFF
CDR3 DNA: TGTGCCAGCCGTCGTCTAGCGGGAGGGGTGGAAGTCACCGGGGAGCTGTTTTTT
V gene: TRBV3-1/TRBV3-2
clone size: -
J gene: TRBJ2-2
D gene: TRBD2

CDR3 protein: CASSLWERRTNTGELFF
CDR3 DNA: TGTGCCAGCAGCCTGTGGGAGAGGCGGACGAACACCGGGGAGCTGTTTTTT
V gene: TRBV13
clone size: once
J gene: TRBJ2-2
D gene: -

CDR3 protein: CASSSGTGVYF
CDR3 DNA: TGTGCCAGCAGCTCCGGGACAGGGGTGTATTTT
V gene: TRBV7-3
clone size: -
J gene: TRBJ2-3
D gene: TRBD1

CDR3 protein: CASAGGNTGELFF
CDR3 DNA: TGTGCCAGCGCGGGGGGGAACACCGGGGAGCTGTTTTTT
V gene: TRBV27
clone size: few
J gene: TRBJ2-2
D gene: TRBD2

CDR3 protein: CASSDSPGHPGANYGYTF
CDR3 DNA: TGTGCCAGCAGTGACTCGCCGGGTCATCCGGGTGCAAACTATGGCTACACCTTC
V gene: TRBV6-4
clone size: -
J gene: TRBJ1-2
D gene: -

CDR3 protein: CASSYSLAGETQYF
CDR3 DNA: TGTGCCAGCAGTTACTCCCTAGCTGGGGAGACCCAGTACTTC
V gene: TRBV6-5
clone size: -
J gene: TRBJ2-5
D gene: -

CDR3 protein: CASSTPPGNTIYF
CDR3 DNA: TGTGCCAGCAGTACTCCCCCCGGAAACACCATATATTTT
V gene: TRBV12-3/TRBV12-4
clone size: -
J gene: TRBJ1-3
D gene: -

CDR3 protein: CASSSAGASYSPLHF
CDR3 DNA: TGTGCCAGCAGCTCAGCCGGTGCATCCTATTCACCCCTCCACTTT
V gene: TRBV7-9
clone size: -
J gene: TRBJ1-6
D gene: -

CDR3 protein: CASRETSGRAYNEQFF
CDR3 DNA: TGTGCCAGCAGAGAGACTAGCGGGAGGGCCTACAATGAGCAGTTCTTC
V gene: TRBV2
clone size: -
J gene: TRBJ2-1
D gene: TRBD2

CDR3 protein: CASSQERGQGAGVRSPLHF
CDR3 DNA: TGCGCCAGCAGCCAAGAAAGGGGACAGGGGGCGGGAGTTAGATCACCCCTCCACTTT
V gene: TRBV4-1
clone size: -
J gene: TRBJ1-6
D gene: TRBD1

CDR3 protein: CASSQDRNYRETQYF
CDR3 DNA: TGTGCCAGCAGCCAAGATCGGAACTATAGAGAGACCCAGTACTTC
V gene: TRBV4-2
clone size: once
J gene: TRBJ2-5
D gene: -

CDR3 protein: CSANRGYEQYF
CDR3 DNA: TGCAGTGCGAACAGGGGTTACGAGCAGTACTTC
V gene: TRBV20-1
clone size: few
J gene: TRBJ2-7
D gene: TRBD1

CDR3 protein: CASSEVLGLAGSSYEQYF
CDR3 DNA: TGTGCCAGCAGTGAAGTCTTGGGACTAGCGGGGAGCTCCTACGAGCAGTACTTC
V gene: TRBV2
clone size: -
J gene: TRBJ2-7
D gene: TRBD2

CDR3 protein: CASSFYRGNTGELFF
CDR3 DNA: TGTGCCAGCAGCTTCTACAGGGGGAACACCGGGGAGCTGTTTTTT
V gene: TRBV5-8
clone size: -
J gene: TRBJ2-2
D gene: TRBD1

CDR3 protein: CASSRPGTGTNTEAFF
CDR3 DNA: TGTGCCAGCAGCCGTCCCGGGACAGGGACGAACACTGAAGCTTTCTTT
V gene: TRBV5-4
clone size: once
J gene: TRBJ1-1
D gene: TRBD1

CDR3 protein: CSASSGRAIYNEQFF
CDR3 DNA: TGCAGTGCCAGTAGCGGGAGGGCCATCTACAATGAGCAGTTCTTC
V gene: TRBV20-1
clone size: few
J gene: TRBJ2-1
D gene: TRBD2

CDR3 protein: CASSDSTGSGYTF
CDR3 DNA: TGTGCCAGCAGTGACTCAACAGGGAGCGGCTACACCTTC
V gene: TRBV6-4
clone size: -
J gene: TRBJ1-2
D gene: -

CDR3 protein: CASSVPRGGTDTQYF
CDR3 DNA: TGTGCCAGCAGTGTTCCTAGAGGGGGTACAGATACGCAGTATTTT
V gene: TRBV28
clone size: -
J gene: TRBJ2-3
D gene: -

CDR3 protein: CASSLDWARQYF
CDR3 DNA: TGCGCCAGCAGCCTGGACTGGGCGCGTCAGTACTTC
V gene: TRBV5-1
clone size: -
J gene: TRBJ2-7
D gene: -

CDR3 protein: CASSSGGGPQETQYF
CDR3 DNA: TGTGCCAGCAGTTCGGGGGGAGGTCCCCAAGAGACCCAGTACTTC
V gene: TRBV6-6
clone size: -
J gene: TRBJ2-5
D gene: TRBD2

CDR3 protein: CASSRDGQSSYNEQFF
CDR3 DNA: TGTGCCAGCAGTCGAGATGGGCAGTCCTCCTACAATGAGCAGTTCTTC
V gene: TRBV7-3
clone size: -
J gene: TRBJ2-1
D gene: -

CDR3 protein: CAWSVGTGSYNEQFF
CDR3 DNA: TGTGCCTGGAGTGTAGGGACAGGGAGCTACAATGAGCAGTTCTTC
V gene: TRBV30
clone size: -
J gene: TRBJ2-1
D gene: TRBD1

CDR3 protein: CASSFAGEETQYF
CDR3 DNA: TGTGCCAGCAGCTTTGCGGGGGAAGAGACCCAGTACTTC
V gene: TRBV3-1/TRBV3-2
clone size: -
J gene: TRBJ2-5
D gene: TRBD2